What follows describes a single T cell receptor (beta chain). As yet, its antigen is unknown. This sample is part of a study of cytomegalovirus exposure and HLA in healthy donors. Produced via immunoSEQ multiplex PCR; TCRdb's table is partial and in-frame only. In the table there are 57,000 or so clones, 91% of which are singletons. Whole-study results and caveats: Some TCR beta chains (more than 150 of them) were listed as cytomegalovirus-associated. Cytomegalovirus status, reportedly, was diagnosed with high specificity and sensitivity by the classifier.

Material for sequencing was PBMCs. The TCR originated in a woman under 40 in good health and CMV-seronegative.

The CDR3 coding sequence is TGTGCCAGCAGCTTTGGCGGGACTATCCTCACAGATACGCAGTATTTT. It codes for CASSFGGTILTDTQYF. The V and J genes are TRBV11-2 and TRBJ2-3; 7 bases align to TRBD2. CDR3 length: 16 residues. CDR1 is SGHAT, CDR2 FQNNGV, per germline. Unmatched junction bases numbered 8, after V lost 3 bases and J lost 2 bases.